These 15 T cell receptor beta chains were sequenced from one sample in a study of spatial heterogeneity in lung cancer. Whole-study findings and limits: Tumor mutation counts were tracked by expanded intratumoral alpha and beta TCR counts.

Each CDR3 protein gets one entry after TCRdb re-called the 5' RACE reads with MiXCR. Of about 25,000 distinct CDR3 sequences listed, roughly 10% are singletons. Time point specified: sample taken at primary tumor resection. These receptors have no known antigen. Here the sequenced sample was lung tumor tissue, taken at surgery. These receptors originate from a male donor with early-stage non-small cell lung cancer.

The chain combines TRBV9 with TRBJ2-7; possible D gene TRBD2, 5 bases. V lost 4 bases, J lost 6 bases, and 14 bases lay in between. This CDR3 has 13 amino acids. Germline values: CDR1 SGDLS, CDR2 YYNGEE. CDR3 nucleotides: TGTGCCAGCAGCACGGTTGATCGGGGCGAGCAGTACTTC. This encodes CASSTVDRGEQYF. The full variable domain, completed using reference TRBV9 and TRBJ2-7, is DSGVTQTPKHLITATGQRVTLRCSPRSGDLSVYWYQQSLDQGLQFLIQYYNGEERAKGNILERFSAQQFPDLHSELNLSSLELGDSALYFCASSTVDRGEQYFGPGTRLTVT.

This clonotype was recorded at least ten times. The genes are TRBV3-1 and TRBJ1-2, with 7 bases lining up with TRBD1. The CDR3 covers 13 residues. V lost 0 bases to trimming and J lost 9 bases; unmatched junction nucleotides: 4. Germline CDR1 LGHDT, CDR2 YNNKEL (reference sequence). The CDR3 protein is CASSQEGGGSYTF. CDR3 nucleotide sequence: TGTGCCAGCAGCCAAGAAGGGGGCGGTAGCTACACCTTC.

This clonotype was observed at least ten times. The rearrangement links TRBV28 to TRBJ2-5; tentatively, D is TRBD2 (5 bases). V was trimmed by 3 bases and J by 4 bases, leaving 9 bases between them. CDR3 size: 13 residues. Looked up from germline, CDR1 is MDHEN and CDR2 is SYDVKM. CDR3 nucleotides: TGTGCCAGCAGTTTCGGGGTACGAGAGACCCAGTACTTC. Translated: CASSFGVRETQYF.

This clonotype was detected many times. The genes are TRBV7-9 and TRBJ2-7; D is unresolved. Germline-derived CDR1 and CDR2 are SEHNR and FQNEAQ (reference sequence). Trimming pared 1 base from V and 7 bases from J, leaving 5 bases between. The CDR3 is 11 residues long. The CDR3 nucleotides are TGTGCCAGCAGCTTAGGTCTGGAGCAGTACTTC. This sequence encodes CASSLGLEQYF.

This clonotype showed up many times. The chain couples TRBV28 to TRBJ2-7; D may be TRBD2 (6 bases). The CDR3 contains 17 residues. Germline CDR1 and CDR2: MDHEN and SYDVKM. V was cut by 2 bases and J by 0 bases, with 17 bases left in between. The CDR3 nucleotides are TGTGCCAGCAGTTTACGCCCCGGGCGGGACCTCTCCTACGAGCAGTACTTC. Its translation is CASSLRPGRDLSYEQYF.

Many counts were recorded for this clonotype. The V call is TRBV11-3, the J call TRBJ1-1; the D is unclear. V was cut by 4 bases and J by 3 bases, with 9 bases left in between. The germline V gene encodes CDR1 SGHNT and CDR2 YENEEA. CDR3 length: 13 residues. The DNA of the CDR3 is TGTGCCAGCAGCTCAGGACGAGACACTGAAGCTTTCTTT. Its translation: CASSSGRDTEAFF.

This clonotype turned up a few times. The CDR3 is CASSLGTGAFQNTEAFF. Here the CDR3 DNA reads TGCGCCAGCAGCTTAGGGACAGGGGCATTCCAGAACACTGAAGCTTTCTTT. The chain combines TRBV5-1 with TRBJ1-1; 10 nucleotides line up with TRBD1. The CDR3 is 17 amino acids. Germline values: CDR1 SGHRS, CDR2 YFSETQ. V was pared by 2 bases and J by 1 base, with 8 bases of the junction left unmatched.

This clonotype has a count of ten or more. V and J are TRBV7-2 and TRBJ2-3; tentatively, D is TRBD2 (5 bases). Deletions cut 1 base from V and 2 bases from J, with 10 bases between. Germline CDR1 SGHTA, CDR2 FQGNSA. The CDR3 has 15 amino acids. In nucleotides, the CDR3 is TGTGCCAGCAGCTTAGGAGGACTTCTCACAGATACGCAGTATTTT. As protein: CASSLGGLLTDTQYF. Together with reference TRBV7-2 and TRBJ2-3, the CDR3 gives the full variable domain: GAGVSQSPSNKVTEKGKDVELRCDPISGHTALYWYRQSLGQGLEFLIYFQGNSAPDKSGLPSDRFSAERTGGSVSTLTIQRTQQEDSAVYLCASSLGGLLTDTQYFGPGTRLTVL.

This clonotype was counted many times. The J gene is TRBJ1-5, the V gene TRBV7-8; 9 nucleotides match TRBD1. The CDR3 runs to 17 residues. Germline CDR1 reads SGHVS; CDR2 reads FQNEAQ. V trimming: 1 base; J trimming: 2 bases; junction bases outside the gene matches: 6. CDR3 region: CASSLGGQGRRNQPQHF. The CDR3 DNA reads TGTGCCAGCAGCTTAGGCGGACAGGGGAGGCGCAATCAGCCCCAGCATTTT.

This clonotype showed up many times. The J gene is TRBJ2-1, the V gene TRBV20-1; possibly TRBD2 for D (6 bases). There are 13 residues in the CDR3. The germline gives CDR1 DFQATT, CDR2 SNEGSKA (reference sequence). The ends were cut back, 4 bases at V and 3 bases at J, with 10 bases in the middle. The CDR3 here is CSAMSGFYNEQFF. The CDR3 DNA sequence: TGCAGTGCTATGAGCGGGTTCTACAATGAGCAGTTCTTC.

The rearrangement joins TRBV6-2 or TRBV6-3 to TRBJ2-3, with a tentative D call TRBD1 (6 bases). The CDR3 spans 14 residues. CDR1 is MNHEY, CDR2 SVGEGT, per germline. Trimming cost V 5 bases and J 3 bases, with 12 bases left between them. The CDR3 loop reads CASSDRRGTDTQYF. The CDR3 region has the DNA TGTGCCAGCAGTGATCGCAGGGGAACAGATACGCAGTATTTT.

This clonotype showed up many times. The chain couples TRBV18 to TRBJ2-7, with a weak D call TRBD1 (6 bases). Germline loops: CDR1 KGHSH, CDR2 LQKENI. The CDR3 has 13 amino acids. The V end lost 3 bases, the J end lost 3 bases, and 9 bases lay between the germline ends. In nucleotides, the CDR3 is TGTGCCAGCTCACCTCGACAGGACTACGAGCAGTACTTC. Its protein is CASSPRQDYEQYF.

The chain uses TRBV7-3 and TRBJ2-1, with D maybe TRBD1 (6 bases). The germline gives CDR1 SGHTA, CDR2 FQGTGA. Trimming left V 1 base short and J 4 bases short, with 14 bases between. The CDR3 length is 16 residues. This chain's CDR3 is CASSLNMGAAYNEQFF. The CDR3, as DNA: TGTGCCAGCAGCTTAAATATGGGGGCGGCTTACAATGAGCAGTTCTTC.

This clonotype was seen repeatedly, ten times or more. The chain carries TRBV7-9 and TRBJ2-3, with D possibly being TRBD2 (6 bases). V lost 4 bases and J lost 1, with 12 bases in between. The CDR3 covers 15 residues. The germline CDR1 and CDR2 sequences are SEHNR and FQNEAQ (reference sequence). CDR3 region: CASSWQASGTDTQYF. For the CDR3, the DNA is TGTGCCAGCAGCTGGCAGGCTAGCGGCACAGATACGCAGTATTTT.

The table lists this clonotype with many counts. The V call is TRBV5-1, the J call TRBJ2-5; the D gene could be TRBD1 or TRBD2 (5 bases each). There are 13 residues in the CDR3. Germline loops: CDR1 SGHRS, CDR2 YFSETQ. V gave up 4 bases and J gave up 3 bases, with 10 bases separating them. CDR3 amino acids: CASSRGPEETQYF. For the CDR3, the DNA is TGCGCCAGCAGCAGGGGACCGGAAGAGACCCAGTACTTC.